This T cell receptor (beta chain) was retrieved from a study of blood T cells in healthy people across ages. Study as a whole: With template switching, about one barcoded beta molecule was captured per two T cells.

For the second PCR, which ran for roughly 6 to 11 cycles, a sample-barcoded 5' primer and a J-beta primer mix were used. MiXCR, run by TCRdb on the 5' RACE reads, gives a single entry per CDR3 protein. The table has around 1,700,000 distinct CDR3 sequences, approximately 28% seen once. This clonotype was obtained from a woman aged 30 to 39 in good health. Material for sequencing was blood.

The CDR3, as DNA: TGTGCCAGCAGCTTCCGGAGGGACTCCGTTTCAGATACGCAGTATTTT. Its translation is CASSFRRDSVSDTQYF. The genes are TRBV7-9 and TRBJ2-3; D might be TRBD2 (6 bases). V lost 3 bases, J lost 4 bases, and 17 bases lay in between. This CDR3 spans 16 amino acids. Germline V gene sequence: CDR1 SEHNR, CDR2 FQNEAQ (reference sequence).